This TCR beta chain was retrieved from a study of blood T cell repertoires in COVID-19. As for the study in general: Nucleic acid was either cDNA or gDNA, and it came from T cells, B-cell-depleted T cells, or PBMCs.

The CDR3 totals 16 residues. The V segment lost 4 bases and the J segment 3 bases; nucleotides outside the gene matches: 4. Germline-derived CDR1 and CDR2 are SGDLS and YYNGEE. The repertoire was sequenced with immunoSEQ multiplex PCR; TCRdb's copy has only in-frame clones and lacks some. The data show over 150,000 clones, 87% seen once. The clonotype was recovered from a woman aged 50 to 65 who had recovered from COVID-19. J is TRBJ2-2 and V is TRBV9, with 12 bases aligning to TRBD2. Sequences were obtained from PBMCs or T cells enriched from blood (not recorded which). The chain's CDR3 is CASSPRLAGDTGELFF. CDR3 sequence (DNA): TGTGCCAGCAGCCCCCGACTAGCGGGAGACACCGGGGAGCTGTTTTTT. Looking up the rest from reference TRBV9 and TRBJ2-2 gives the full variable domain: DSGVTQTPKHLITATGQRVTLRCSPRSGDLSVYWYQQSLDQGLQFLIQYYNGEERAKGNILERFSAQQFPDLHSELNLSSLELGDSALYFCASSPRLAGDTGELFFGEGSRLTVL.